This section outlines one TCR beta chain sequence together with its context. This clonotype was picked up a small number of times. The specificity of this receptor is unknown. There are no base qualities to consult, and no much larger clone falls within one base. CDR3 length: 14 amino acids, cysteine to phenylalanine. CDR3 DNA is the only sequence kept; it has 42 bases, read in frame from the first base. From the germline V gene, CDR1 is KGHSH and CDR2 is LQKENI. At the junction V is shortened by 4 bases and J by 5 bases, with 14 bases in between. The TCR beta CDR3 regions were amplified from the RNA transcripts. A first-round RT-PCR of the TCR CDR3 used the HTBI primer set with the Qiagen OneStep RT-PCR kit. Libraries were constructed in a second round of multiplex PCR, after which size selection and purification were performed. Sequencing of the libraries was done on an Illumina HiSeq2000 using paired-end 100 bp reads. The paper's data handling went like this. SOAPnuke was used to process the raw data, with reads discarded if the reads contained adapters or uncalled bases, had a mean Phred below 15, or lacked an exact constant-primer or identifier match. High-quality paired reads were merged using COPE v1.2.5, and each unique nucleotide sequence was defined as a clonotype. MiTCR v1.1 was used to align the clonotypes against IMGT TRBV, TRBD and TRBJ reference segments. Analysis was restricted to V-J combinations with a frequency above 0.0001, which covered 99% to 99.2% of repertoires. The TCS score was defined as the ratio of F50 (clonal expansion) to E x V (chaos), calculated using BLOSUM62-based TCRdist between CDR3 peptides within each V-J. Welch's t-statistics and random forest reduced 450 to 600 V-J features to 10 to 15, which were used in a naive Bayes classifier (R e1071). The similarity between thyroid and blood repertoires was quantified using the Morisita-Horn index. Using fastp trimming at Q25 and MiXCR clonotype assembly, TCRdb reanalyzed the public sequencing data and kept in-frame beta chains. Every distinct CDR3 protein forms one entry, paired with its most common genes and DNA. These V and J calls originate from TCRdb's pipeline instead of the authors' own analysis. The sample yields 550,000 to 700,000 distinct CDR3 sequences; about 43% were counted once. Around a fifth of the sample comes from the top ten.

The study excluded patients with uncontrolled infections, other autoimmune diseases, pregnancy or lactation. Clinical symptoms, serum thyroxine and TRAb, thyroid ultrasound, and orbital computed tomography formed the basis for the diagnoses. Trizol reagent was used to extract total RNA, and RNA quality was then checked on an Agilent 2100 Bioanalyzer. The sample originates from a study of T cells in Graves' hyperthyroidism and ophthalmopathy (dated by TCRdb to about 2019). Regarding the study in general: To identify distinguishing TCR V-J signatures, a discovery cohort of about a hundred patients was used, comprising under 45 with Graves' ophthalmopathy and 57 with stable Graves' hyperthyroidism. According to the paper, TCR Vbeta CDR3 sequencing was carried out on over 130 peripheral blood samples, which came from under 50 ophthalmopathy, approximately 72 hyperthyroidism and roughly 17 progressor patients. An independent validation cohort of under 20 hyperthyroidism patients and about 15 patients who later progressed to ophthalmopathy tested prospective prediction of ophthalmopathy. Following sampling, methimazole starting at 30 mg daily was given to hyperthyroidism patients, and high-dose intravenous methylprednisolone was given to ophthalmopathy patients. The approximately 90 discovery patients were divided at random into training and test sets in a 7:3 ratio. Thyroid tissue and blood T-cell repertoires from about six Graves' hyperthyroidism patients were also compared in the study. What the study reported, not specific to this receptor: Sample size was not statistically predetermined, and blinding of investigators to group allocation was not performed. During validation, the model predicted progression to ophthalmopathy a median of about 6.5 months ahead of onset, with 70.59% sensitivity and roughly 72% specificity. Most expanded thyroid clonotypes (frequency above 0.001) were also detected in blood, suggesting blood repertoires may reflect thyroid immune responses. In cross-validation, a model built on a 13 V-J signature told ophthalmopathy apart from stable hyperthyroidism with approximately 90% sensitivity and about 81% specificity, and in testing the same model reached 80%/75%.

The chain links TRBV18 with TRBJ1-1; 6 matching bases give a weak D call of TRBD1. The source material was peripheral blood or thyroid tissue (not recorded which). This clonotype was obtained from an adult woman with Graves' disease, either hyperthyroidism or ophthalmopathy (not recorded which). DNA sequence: TGTGCCAGCTCACGGCCAGGGGAGGGAACTGAAGCTTTCTTT. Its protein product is CASSRPGEGTEAFF.